The next 23 T cell receptor beta chains were all read from a single sample in a study of cytomegalovirus exposure and HLA in healthy donors. The PCR employed 60 Vbeta primers together with 13 Jbeta primers. This table comes from immunoSEQ multiplex PCR, and its TCRdb copy is limited to in-frame clones, with some not included. The sample lists under 200,000 clones; less than 90% were seen once. The sequencing input was PBMCs. The receptor set was obtained from a man aged 18 to 35 in good health and CMV-seronegative.

CDR3 amino acids: CASSPRGDSRTEAFF. The CDR3 coding sequence is TGTGCCAGCAGCCCGCGGGGGGACTCTAGGACTGAAGCTTTCTTT. This rearrangement joins TRBV5-6 to TRBJ1-1; a weak D match, TRBD1 (5 bases). The V end was cut by 4 bases, the J end by 5 bases, with 18 bases between. CDR1 and CDR2 from the germline V gene are SGHDT and YYEEEE. The CDR3 has 15 amino acids.

The chain carries TRBV28 and TRBJ1-2; TRBD1 agrees at 7 bases. The ends lost 5 bases at V and 8 bases at J; junction bases unmatched: 5. The CDR3 spans 12 residues. In germline, CDR1 is MDHEN, CDR2 SYDVKM. CDR3 sequence: CASSEGARGYTF. CDR3 in DNA: TGTGCCAGCAGTGAGGGGGCACGAGGCTACACCTTC.

V is TRBV4-1 and J is TRBJ1-2; TRBD1 matches at 8 bases. The CDR3 runs to 17 residues. Unmatched junction bases numbered 9, after V lost 3 bases and J lost 0 bases. Per the germline V gene, CDR1 is MGHRA and CDR2 is YSYEKL. The CDR3 spells CASSQPGQVLANYGYTF. CDR3 coding DNA: TGCGCCAGCAGCCAGCCGGGACAGGTGCTCGCTAACTATGGCTACACCTTC.

V usage is TRBV27 and J usage is TRBJ1-1, with TRBD1 identical over 7 bases. Germline V gene sequence: CDR1 MNHEY, CDR2 SMNVEV (reference sequence). The CDR3 spans 15 residues. The ends lost 5 bases at V and 1 base at J; junction bases unmatched: 7. This CDR3 is CASSPRTGWNTEAFF. The CDR3 DNA reads as TGTGCCAGCAGTCCGCGGACAGGCTGGAACACTGAAGCTTTCTTT.

The chain carries TRBV28 and TRBJ2-5; 7 bases line up with TRBD1. With 8 bases clipped from V and 1 base from J, the junction kept 1 base outside the gene matches. The CDR3 contains 12 residues. From germline, CDR1 is MDHEN and CDR2 SYDVKM. Written as DNA, the CDR3 is TGTGCCAGCCGACAGGGCCAAGAGACCCAGTACTTC. Encoded protein: CASRQGQETQYF.

Only one count was recorded for this clone. This chain uses TRBV5-1 with TRBJ1-1, with a tentative D call TRBD1 (6 bases). The CDR3 extends over 14 amino acids. V lost 2 bases and J 8 bases, leaving 16 bases between the germline ends. Germline loops: CDR1 SGHRS, CDR2 YFSETQ. DNA for the CDR3: TGCGCCAGCAGCTTCTACGGACAGCGGGAGGAAGCTTTCTTT. This translates into CASSFYGQREEAFF.

This clone was seen once. J is TRBJ2-1 and V is TRBV6-5; 14 bases are a match to TRBD2. The CDR3 loop spans 15 amino acids. Unmatched junction bases numbered 0, after V lost 6 bases and J lost 2 bases. Germline assignment: CDR1 MNHEY and CDR2 SVGAGI. CDR3 bases: TGTGCCAGCAGGACTAGCGGGAGGGCCTACAATGAGCAGTTCTTC. Translated, it gives CASRTSGRAYNEQFF.

The genes are TRBV5-3 and TRBJ2-7; a possible D gene is TRBD1 (5 bases). TRBV5-3 carries the ORF label, with uncertain function. The CDR3 sequence is 14 residues long. V lost 1 base, J lost 3 bases, and 11 bases lay in between. CDR3 bases: TGTGCCAGAAGCTTGCGGCGACAGTTCTACGAGCAGTACTTC. It translates to CARSLRRQFYEQYF.

V usage is TRBV5-6 and J usage is TRBJ2-5, with TRBD2 identical over 7 bases. The CDR3 contains 14 residues. Germline lookup yields CDR1 SGHDT and CDR2 YYEEEE. Trimming cost V 2 bases and J 2 bases; bases outside gene matches: 3. DNA of the CDR3: TGTGCCAGCAGCTTCGGGACTACTCAAGAGACCCAGTACTTC. Translating gives CASSFGTTQETQYF.

This clone has only a few counts. The V gene is TRBV2, the J gene TRBJ2-5, with D possibly matching TRBD2 (5 bases). The CDR3 is 13 amino acids. The germline V gene encodes CDR1 SNHLY and CDR2 FYNNEI. Trimming removed 3 bases from V and 4 bases from J, with 9 bases in between. The CDR3 region has the DNA TGTGCCAGCAGTGACGGGATTGGAGAGACCCAGTACTTC. Translating gives CASSDGIGETQYF.

For this clone: The sample has other DNA sequences that encode this CDR3 too. The rearrangement links TRBV5-1 to TRBJ2-5, with D possibly TRBD1 on 5 matching bases. From germline, CDR1 is SGHRS and CDR2 YFSETQ. This CDR3 is built from 13 residues. The V end was cut by 0 bases, the J end by 5 bases, with 8 bases between. The chain's CDR3 is CASSLGGGETQYF. The CDR3 bases are TGCGCCAGCAGCTTGGGGGGCGGTGAGACCCAGTACTTC.

The chain recombines TRBV4-3 with TRBJ2-3, with 9 bases matching TRBD2. The CDR3 length is 17 residues. V dropped 0 bases and J dropped 2; count of bases not matched to a gene: 6. Per germline, CDR1 LGHNA and CDR2 YSLEER. CDR3 DNA: TGCGCCAGCAGCCAAGATACCCTAGCGGGATACACAGATACGCAGTATTTT. Its translation is CASSQDTLAGYTDTQYF.

The CDR3 is CASSHPGLVYEQYF. The CDR3 nucleotides are TGTGCCAGCAGCCATCCGGGACTAGTCTACGAGCAGTACTTC. The genes are TRBV7-9 and TRBJ2-7, with 8 bases aligning to TRBD2. V shed 5 bases and J 3 bases; nucleotides not matched to a gene: 6. This CDR3 region has 14 residues. CDR1 SEHNR and CDR2 FQNEAQ come from the germline V gene (reference sequence).

In its sample, this clone was seen once. This chain connects TRBV28 to TRBJ2-7; D is undetermined. V lost 2 bases, J lost 4 bases, and 6 bases lay in between. This CDR3 is 12 amino acids long. Germline loops: CDR1 MDHEN, CDR2 SYDVKM. The DNA of the CDR3 is TGTGCCAGCAGTTTAGGGCAGTACGAGCAGTACTTC. Translation gives CASSLGQYEQYF.

This clone turned up a few times. The rearrangement links TRBV15 to TRBJ2-5; D gene unclear. The CDR3 runs 12 residues. From germline, CDR1 is LNHNV and CDR2 YYDKDF (reference sequence). The V gene lost 5 bases and the J gene lost 4 bases, with 8 bases spanning the gap. The CDR3 DNA reads as TGTGCCACCAGCCTTTCTTCAGAGACCCAGTACTTC. Translating gives CATSLSSETQYF.

The genes are TRBV27 and TRBJ2-3, with D possibly being TRBD2 (6 bases). In germline, CDR1 is MNHEY, CDR2 SMNVEV (reference sequence). The CDR3 sequence is 12 residues long. With 10 bases removed from V and 4 bases from J, the gap between germline ends came to 12 bases. The CDR3 DNA reads as TGTGCCACATGGAGGGACGCAGATACGCAGTATTTT. This translates into CATWRDADTQYF.

The J gene is TRBJ1-4, the V gene TRBV27; a possible D gene is TRBD1 (5 bases). The CDR3 is 15 amino acids. Between the trimmed V and J ends, which lost 5 bases and 8 bases, there was a span of 18 bases. CDR1 is MNHEY and CDR2 is SMNVEV in the germline V gene (reference sequence). The CDR3, as DNA: TGTGCCAGCAGTCTACGAAGGACGGGACTCGAAAAACTGTTTTTT. Amino acids: CASSLRRTGLEKLFF.

This sequence joins TRBV4-1 and TRBJ1-5, with TRBD1 matching over 8 bases. With V trimmed by 3 bases and J by 2 bases, 9 bases remained unmatched. The CDR3 is 17 residues long. Germline CDR1 MGHRA, CDR2 YSYEKL. Written as DNA, the CDR3 is TGCGCCAGCAGCCAGGTACTAGACAGGGGAGGCAATCAGCCCCAGCATTTT. It is translated as CASSQVLDRGGNQPQHF.

The rearrangement joins TRBV5-4 to TRBJ2-7; 11 bases are shared with TRBD2. Germline loops: CDR1 SGHNT, CDR2 YYREEE (reference sequence). With 4 bases clipped from V and 0 bases from J, the junction kept 3 bases outside the gene matches. The CDR3 length is 15 residues. Here the CDR3 reads CASSRSGGVSYEQYF. CDR3 DNA sequence: TGTGCCAGCAGCCGTAGCGGGGGGGTCTCCTACGAGCAGTACTTC.

The chain links TRBV7-9 to TRBJ2-7; D might be TRBD2 (5 bases). The CDR3 spans 13 residues. Trimming shortened V by 5 bases and J by 1 base, and 9 bases separated the two germline ends. CDR1 and CDR2 (germline): SEHNR, FQNEAQ (reference sequence). CDR3 DNA: TGTGCCAGCAGCGCTCCGGGGTCCTACGAGCAGTACTTC. Translation: CASSAPGSYEQYF.

The chain links TRBV28 to TRBJ1-4; 7 nucleotides line up with TRBD1. CDR1 MDHEN and CDR2 SYDVKM come from the germline V gene. The CDR3 runs to 15 residues. V was pared by 4 bases and J by 4 bases, with 6 bases of the junction left unmatched. The CDR3 DNA sequence: TGTGCCAGCAGTTATCCGGGACAGAATAATGAAAAACTGTTTTTT. Encoded protein: CASSYPGQNNEKLFF.

The chain is built from TRBV7-9 and TRBJ2-7, with TRBD2 identical over 8 bases. CDR3 length equals 14 residues. The V and J ends lost 4 bases and 9 bases, in that order; junction bases with no gene match: 11. The germline V gene encodes CDR1 SEHNR and CDR2 FQNEAQ (reference sequence). The DNA for the CDR3 is TGTGCCAGCAGCTACACGGGAGGGCCGCGGGGGCAGTACTTC. It codes for CASSYTGGPRGQYF. The full variable domain, with the rest looked up from reference TRBV7-9 and TRBJ2-7, is DTGVSQNPRHKITKRGQNVTFRCDPISEHNRLYWYRQTLGQGPEFLTYFQNEAQLEKSRLLSDRFSAERPKGSFSTLEIQRTEQGDSAMYLCASSYTGGPRGQYFGPGTRLTVT.

The gene calls are TRBV4-1 and TRBJ1-5, with unresolved D. V lost 0 bases to trimming and J lost 4 bases, with 13 bases between them. The CDR3 is made up of 16 amino acids. From germline, CDR1 is MGHRA and CDR2 YSYEKL. The CDR3 spells CASSQELALRNQPQHF. Here the CDR3 DNA reads TGCGCCAGCAGCCAAGAGCTGGCCTTGAGGAATCAGCCCCAGCATTTT.